This entry lists 13 T cell receptor beta chains sequenced from one sample in a study of tumor-infiltrating lymphocytes in primary liver carcinoma. The authors took blood RNA from unsorted whole blood and also extracted germline DNA. Total RNA (about 500 ng) served as template for TCR beta cDNA synthesis primed by a constant-region primer. Investigators got TCR beta libraries out of three nested multiplex PCR rounds, done with slightly modified ARM-PCR. Use of TRBV1-TRBV30 forward primers with a C-beta reverse primer characterized the first two PCR rounds, which lasted around 9 cycles each. Each CDR3 protein is one row after TCRdb ran MiXCR on the multiplex PCR reads. Seen here are 330,000 or so distinct CDR3 sequences, less than 65% observed once, and the top ten hold 6.5%. Sequences were obtained from peripheral blood. These receptor sequences come from a man aged 35 to 55 with primary liver carcinoma and hepatitis B virus infection.

In its sample, this clonotype was seen many times. V usage is TRBV12-3 or TRBV12-4 and J usage is TRBJ1-1; a possible D gene is TRBD1 (6 bases). V lost 6 bases to trimming and J lost 5 bases, with 13 bases between them. CDR3 size: 13 residues. CDR3 amino acids: CASRFLGQTEAFF. In DNA, the CDR3 is TGTGCCAGCAGGTTCCTCGGACAGACTGAAGCTTTCTTT.

This clonotype was counted only a few times. This sequence joins TRBV7-8 and TRBJ1-4, with 9 bases lining up with TRBD1. Trimming cost V 5 bases and J 6 bases; bases outside gene matches: 7. Germline V gene lookup returns CDR1 SGHVS and CDR2 FQNEAQ. The CDR3 sequence is 15 residues long. This CDR3 is CASSRYRDRDEKLFF. The CDR3, as DNA: TGTGCCAGCAGCCGATACCGGGACAGGGATGAAAAACTGTTTTTT. Full variable domain (rest looked up from reference TRBV7-8 and TRBJ1-4): GAGVSQSPRYKVAKRGQDVALRCDPISGHVSLFWYQQALGQGPEFLTYFQNEAQLDKSGLPSDRFFAERPEGSVSTLKIQRTQQEDSAVYLCASSRYRDRDEKLFFGSGTQLSVL.

CDR3 sequence (DNA): TGTGCCAGCAATCAGGGATACTACGAGCAGTACTTC. Its protein is CASNQGYYEQYF. The chain couples TRBV6-6 to TRBJ2-7; TRBD1 is a possible D gene (5 bases). Per germline, CDR1 MNHNY and CDR2 SVGAGI (reference sequence). V lost 7 bases and J lost 3, with 10 bases in between. The CDR3 loop spans 12 amino acids.

This rearrangement joins TRBV30 to TRBJ1-5, with TRBD1 matching 7 bases. The germline gives CDR1 GTSNPN, CDR2 SVGIG (reference sequence). The CDR3 extends over 13 amino acids. V lost 8 bases, J lost 7 bases, and 11 bases stayed unmatched. Here the CDR3 DNA reads TGTGCCCGGTCGACAGGGACACGGCAGCCCCAGCATTTT. Translating it yields CARSTGTRQPQHF.

This clonotype has just one count. An end of the junction does not agree with germline; a read error may underlie this. V is TRBV5-4 and J is TRBJ2-7; TRBD2 agrees at 7 bases. The germline V gene encodes CDR1 SGHNT and CDR2 YYREEE (reference sequence). The CDR3 covers 14 residues. The DNA for the CDR3 is TGTGCCTGCAGCTTGGGGGGGTACACCTACGAGCAGTACTTC. It yields the protein CACSLGGYTYEQYF.

The rearrangement joins TRBV23-1 to TRBJ2-3; no clear D gene. TRBV23-1 is sorted into the ORF group, with uncertain function. V gave up 2 bases and J gave up 0 bases, with 18 bases separating them. There are 18 residues in the CDR3. CDR3 in amino acids: CASSQGVRVLFSTDTQYF. The CDR3 DNA reads TGCGCCAGCAGTCAAGGGGTTCGGGTGTTATTTAGCACAGATACGCAGTATTTT.

Concerning this clonotype: This could be a read error, since a much larger clone is one nucleotide away. The chain is built from TRBV10-1 and TRBJ2-5; D unresolved. The CDR3 runs to 15 residues. Germline values: CDR1 WNHNN, CDR2 SYGVQD (reference sequence). V lost 0 bases and J 3 bases, leaving 11 bases between the germline ends. The DNA of the CDR3 is TGCGCCAGCAGTGAGTCCGGGCTAACGGAAGAGACCCAGTACTTC. It yields the protein CASSESGLTEETQYF.

In regard to this clonotype: The junction departs from the called germline gene at one end, perhaps through a read error. The V call is TRBV11-3, the J call TRBJ2-1, with TRBD2 matching 13 bases. Germline-derived CDR1 and CDR2 are SGHNT and YENEEA. CDR3 length: 16 residues. The CDR3 DNA is TGTGTCAGCAGCTTAGTGACTAGCGGGAGGTACAATGAGCAGTTTTTC. It codes for CVSSLVTSGRYNEQFF.

A word on this clonotype: The junction departs from germline at one end; a sequencing error may be responsible. The rearrangement links TRBV11-1 to TRBJ2-7; D not resolved. The germline CDR1 and CDR2 sequences are SGHAT and FQDESV (reference sequence). The CDR3 totals 14 residues. The chain's CDR3 is CASSLWQSNGEQYF. For the CDR3, the DNA is TGTGCAAGCAGCCTGTGGCAGAGTAACGGCGAGCAGTACTTC.

J is TRBJ2-7 and V is TRBV30; 11 bases align to TRBD2. Germline V gene data show CDR1 as GTSNPN and CDR2 as SVGIG (reference sequence). The trim removed 6 bases at V and 6 bases at J, leaving 7 bases unmatched. This CDR3 is 13 amino acids long. The DNA of the CDR3 is TGTGCCTGCCTAGCGGGAGGCCCCTCCGAGCAGTACTTC. As protein: CACLAGGPSEQYF.

To note about this clonotype: At one end, the junction sequence differs from germline, possibly due to a read error. The genes are TRBV6-1 and TRBJ2-5; possibly TRBD2 for D (5 bases). This CDR3 is built from 15 residues. Germline CDR1 reads MNHNS; CDR2 reads SASEGT. The DNA of the CDR3 is TGTGTCAGCAGTGAATTTACTAGGCCCCAAGAGACCCAGTACTTC. This gives the protein CVSSEFTRPQETQYF.

Comment on this clonotype: A clone one base away is much larger, so this may be a read error. The chain joins TRBV5-4 to TRBJ2-1, with 8 bases that match TRBD2. From germline, CDR1 is SGHNT and CDR2 YYREEE (reference sequence). V was clipped by 4 bases and J by 7 bases; unmatched bases: 10. The CDR3 length is 15 residues. The CDR3 region has the DNA TGTGCCAGCAGCCTGCAGGGTAGCGGGACAAATGAGCAGTTCTTC. Protein sequence: CASSLQGSGTNEQFF.

This clonotype was found a few times. This rearrangement joins TRBV12-3 or TRBV12-4 to TRBJ1-4; D remains ambiguous. Trimming left V 1 base short and J 4 bases short, with 10 bases between. The CDR3 sequence is 15 residues long. CDR3 amino acids: CASSLGEGINEKLFF. The DNA for the CDR3 is TGTGCCAGCAGTTTAGGTGAAGGGATTAATGAAAAACTGTTTTTT.